The clone carrying this T cell receptor (beta chain) occurred a few times. What it binds is unknown. The CDR3 extends over 12 amino acids. Trimming removed 6 bases at V and 10 bases at J, with 13 bases between. The germline CDR1 and CDR2 sequences are SEHNR and FQNEAQ (reference sequence). The record originates from a study of cytomegalovirus exposure and HLA in healthy donors. The PCR was carried out with 60 Vbeta primers and 13 Jbeta primers. Using immunoSEQ multiplex PCR, the repertoire was profiled, and TCRdb retains in-frame clones only, with some absent. Of around 300,000 clones in the sample, around 65% were seen once. Broader study findings: TCR beta V segments were, for the most part, productive about 87% or about 30% of the time in an earlier analysis. Certain sequence variants were highly shared and formed a cluster, and this cluster was likely a sequencing artifact.

The sample consisted of PBMCs. The V gene is TRBV7-9, the J gene TRBJ2-1; D perhaps matches TRBD2 (5 bases). The receptor was derived from a female donor in good health and CMV-seronegative. The CDR3 DNA reads TGTGCCAGCAGATCCCCCTCGGGAGAGCAGTTCTTC. Translation gives CASRSPSGEQFF.